This entry lists 30 T cell receptor beta chains sequenced from one sample in a study of T cell responses to AZD1222 COVID-19 vaccine. Method: immunoSEQ multiplex PCR; TCRdb's copy keeps in-frame clones and lacks some. The sample has 80,000 to 100,000 clones, roughly nine tenths seen once. The sequences come from peripheral blood, collected 28 days after the second AZD1222 dose. The receptors derive from an adult who received the AZD1222 COVID-19 vaccine.

The chain is built from TRBV10-3 and TRBJ1-5; D is possibly TRBD1 (6 bases). Germline assignment: CDR1 ENHRY and CDR2 SYGVKD. The ends were cut back, 6 bases at V and 1 base at J, with 13 bases in the middle. There are 15 residues in the CDR3. For the CDR3, the DNA is TGTGCCATCAGCGGGGGGGCGGGAAGCAATCAGCCCCAGCATTTT. Its protein is CAISGGAGSNQPQHF.

V gene TRBV5-4 combines with J gene TRBJ2-5, with 12 bases lining up with TRBD2. Looked up from germline, CDR1 is SGHNT and CDR2 is YYREEE (reference sequence). The V segment lost 1 base and the J segment 5 bases; nucleotides outside the gene matches: 3. The CDR3 has 15 residues. CDR3 sequence: CASSLRLAGAETQYF. The DNA of the CDR3 is TGTGCCAGCAGCTTGCGACTAGCGGGAGCGGAGACCCAGTACTTC.

The chain employs TRBV5-1 and TRBJ1-1; possibly TRBD1 for D (5 bases). The germline CDR1 and CDR2 sequences are SGHRS and YFSETQ. Between the trimmed V and J ends, which lost 1 base and 4 bases, there was a span of 8 bases. The CDR3 sequence is 13 residues long. CDR3 loop: CASSLTGTTEAFF. CDR3 nucleotide sequence: TGCGCCAGCAGCTTGACAGGAACCACTGAAGCTTTCTTT. The full variable domain, its missing parts supplied by reference TRBV5-1 and TRBJ1-1, is KAGVTQTPRYLIKTRGQQVTLSCSPISGHRSVSWYQQTPGQGLQFLFEYFSETQRNKGNFPGRFSGRQFSNSRSEMNVSTLELGDSALYLCASSLTGTTEAFFGQGTRLTVV.

This chain connects TRBV28 to TRBJ1-3; 10 nucleotides match TRBD1. This CDR3 has 17 residues. In germline, CDR1 is MDHEN, CDR2 SYDVKM. V shed 5 bases, J shed 2 bases, and the junction held 9 bases outside the gene matches. The DNA of the CDR3 is TGTGCCAGCAGTGAACTCCGGGACAGGGGACCTGGAAACACCATATATTTT. Amino acids: CASSELRDRGPGNTIYF.

The chain has TRBV7-2 and TRBJ1-5; unclear D gene. The CDR3 consists of 13 residues. Trimming removed 3 bases from V and 7 bases from J, with 10 bases in between. Germline CDR1 SGHTA, CDR2 FQGNSA. The CDR3 loop is CASSLEGSQPQHF. The CDR3 bases are TGTGCCAGCAGCTTGGAGGGCAGCCAGCCCCAGCATTTT.

The CDR3 region is CASSLSDRVGGYTF. CDR3 nucleotide sequence: TGTGCCAGCAGCCTCTCGGACAGGGTGGGAGGCTACACCTTC. V usage is TRBV5-6 and J usage is TRBJ1-2; 8 bases are shared with TRBD1. V shed 4 bases and J 8 bases; nucleotides not matched to a gene: 10. Germline CDR1 SGHDT, CDR2 YYEEEE. The CDR3 sequence is 14 residues long.

The chain combines TRBV10-3 with TRBJ1-1; no definite D call. Trimming removed 6 bases at V and 1 base at J, with 9 bases between. Germline V lookup: CDR1 ENHRY, CDR2 SYGVKD. The CDR3 spans 13 residues. The CDR3 bases are TGTGCCATCAGCCAGCATGGGAACACTGAAGCTTTCTTT. Translating gives CAISQHGNTEAFF.

This sequence joins TRBV7-2 and TRBJ1-5, with D possibly TRBD1 on 5 matching bases. Germline CDR1 reads SGHTA; CDR2 reads FQGNSA. This CDR3 is 13 amino acids long. The V end was cut by 5 bases, the J end by 5 bases, with 10 bases between. The CDR3 is CASSPRGDQPQHF. CDR3 nucleotide sequence: TGTGCCAGCAGCCCGAGGGGAGATCAGCCCCAGCATTTT.

The chain recombines TRBV12-3 or TRBV12-4 with TRBJ1-4; D possibly corresponds to TRBD1 (6 bases). The CDR3 is 13 residues long. V was shortened by 6 bases and J by 3 bases, with 8 bases between the two germline ends. The CDR3 DNA sequence: TGTGCCAGCAGGGACAGTTCTAATGAAAAACTGTTTTTT. Protein product: CASRDSSNEKLFF.

The sample holds one count of this clone. The chain links TRBV5-6 to TRBJ2-2; TRBD1 or TRBD2 may be the D gene (5 bases each). CDR1 is SGHDT, CDR2 YYEEEE, per germline. The V end lost 4 bases, the J end lost 2 bases, and 12 bases lay between the germline ends. This CDR3 comprises 15 residues. The CDR3 region is CASSVPGPNTGELFF. CDR3 bases: TGTGCCAGCAGCGTACCGGGACCCAACACCGGGGAGCTGTTTTTT.

CDR3 coding DNA: TGTGCCACCAGTGATTCCGGGACTAGCGAATACAATGAGCAGTTCTTC. Amino acids: CATSDSGTSEYNEQFF. The chain has TRBV24-1 and TRBJ2-1; 10 bases match TRBD2. The length of the CDR3 is 16 residues. V lost 2 bases, J lost 4 bases, and 4 bases stayed unmatched. Looked up from germline, CDR1 is KGHDR and CDR2 is SFDVKD.

J is TRBJ1-1 and V is TRBV5-1, with 11 bases lining up with TRBD1. CDR3 length: 17 residues. The germline V gene encodes CDR1 SGHRS and CDR2 YFSETQ. V trimming: 4 bases; J trimming: 0 bases; junction bases outside the gene matches: 8. The CDR3 protein is CASSPGGTGGMNTEAFF. The CDR3 DNA reads as TGCGCCAGCAGCCCCGGTGGGACAGGGGGGATGAACACTGAAGCTTTCTTT. Filled out from reference TRBV5-1 and TRBJ1-1, the complete variable domain reads KAGVTQTPRYLIKTRGQQVTLSCSPISGHRSVSWYQQTPGQGLQFLFEYFSETQRNKGNFPGRFSGRQFSNSRSEMNVSTLELGDSALYLCASSPGGTGGMNTEAFFGQGTRLTVV.

The genes are TRBV7-3 and TRBJ1-1; D may be TRBD1 (6 bases). The germline V and J ends were trimmed by 5 bases and 3 bases, with 10 bases remaining between them. Per germline, CDR1 SGHTA and CDR2 FQGTGA. The CDR3 has 13 residues. This CDR3 reads CASSPDRYTEAFF. The CDR3 coding sequence is TGTGCCAGCAGCCCGGACAGATACACTGAAGCTTTCTTT.

The chain carries TRBV25-1 and TRBJ1-4; 8 nucleotides agree with TRBD1. The length of the CDR3 is 15 residues. Germline-derived CDR1 and CDR2 are MGHDK and SYGVNS. After removal of 4 bases from V and 5 bases from J, the junction contained 6 bases not matched to a gene. The CDR3 spells CASSGTGSGNEKLFF. As DNA, the CDR3 is TGTGCCAGCAGTGGGACAGGGTCAGGGAATGAAAAACTGTTTTTT. Complete variable domain (other parts from reference TRBV25-1 and TRBJ1-4): EADIYQTPRYLVIGTGKKITLECSQTMGHDKMYWYQQDPGMELHLIHYSYGVNSTEKGDLSSESTVSRIRTEHFPLTLESARPSHTSQYLCASSGTGSGNEKLFFGSGTQLSVL.

The chain links TRBV11-2 to TRBJ2-7; D not certain. The germline gives CDR1 SGHAT, CDR2 FQNNGV. This CDR3 has 16 amino acids. V was clipped by 0 bases and J by 2 bases, with 14 bases between them. The chain's CDR3 is CASSLDQARSAYEQYF. In nucleotides, the CDR3 is TGTGCCAGCAGCTTAGATCAGGCAAGGTCCGCCTACGAGCAGTACTTC.

V is TRBV5-1 and J is TRBJ1-2; the match to TRBD1 covers 8 bases. With V trimmed by 3 bases and J by 4 bases, 2 bases remained unmatched. CDR1 SGHRS and CDR2 YFSETQ come from the germline V gene. The CDR3 length is 13 residues. CDR3 sequence (DNA): TGCGCCAGCAGCTCAGGGGGCGGCTATGGCTACACCTTC. This codes for CASSSGGGYGYTF.

J is TRBJ2-7 and V is TRBV6-5; no reliable D call. Germline V CDR1 and CDR2: MNHEY, SVGAGI. V lost 5 bases and J 2 bases, leaving 13 bases between the germline ends. The CDR3 contains 14 residues. CDR3 coding DNA: TGTGCCAGCAGTCGTGAGTCTAAAGCCTACGAGCAGTACTTC. It translates to CASSRESKAYEQYF.

This clone was observed a single time. The rearrangement joins TRBV3-1 (or the pseudogene TRBV3-2) to TRBJ1-1; D gene unclear. Trimming removed 7 bases at V and 2 bases at J, with 11 bases between. The CDR3 is made up of 13 amino acids. Germline CDR1 and CDR2: LGHDT and YNNKEL (reference sequence). CDR3 sequence (DNA): TGTGCCAGCACTCAATCCTTTAACACTGAAGCTTTCTTT. Protein: CASTQSFNTEAFF.

J is TRBJ1-5 and V is TRBV19; 10 bases align to TRBD1. The CDR3 extends over 18 amino acids. CDR1 and CDR2 from the germline V gene are LNHDA and SQIVND (reference sequence). The junction had 16 bases not matched to a gene; V was cut back by 5 bases and J by 6 bases. CDR3 region: CASSSSEGQGWLRQPQHF. CDR3 in DNA: TGTGCCAGTAGTTCCTCGGAGGGACAGGGGTGGCTTCGTCAGCCCCAGCATTTT. The full variable domain, in which reference TRBV19 and TRBJ1-5 provide the parts outside the CDR3, is DGGITQSPKYLFRKEGQNVTLSCEQNLNHDAMYWYRQDPGQGLRLIYYSQIVNDFQKGDIAEGYSVSREKKESFPLTVTSAQKNPTAFYLCASSSSEGQGWLRQPQHFGDGTRLSIL.

The chain couples TRBV7-6 to TRBJ1-2; 7 positions match TRBD1. Germline V lookup: CDR1 SGHVS, CDR2 FNYEAQ. The CDR3 totals 16 residues. The junction had 10 bases not matched to a gene; V was cut back by 6 bases and J by 0 bases. CDR3 DNA sequence: TGTGCCAGCAGTCTCGGGGGACAGTTGTCTAACTATGGCTACACCTTC. Its translation is CASSLGGQLSNYGYTF.

V gene TRBV7-7 combines with J gene TRBJ2-3, with 14 nucleotides matching TRBD2. Looked up from germline, CDR1 is SSHAT and CDR2 is FNYEAQ (reference sequence). This CDR3 has 16 amino acids. Trimming cost V 3 bases and J 1 base; bases outside gene matches: 0. CDR3 in DNA: TGTGCCAGCAGCTTGGGACTAGCGGGGGGCACAGATACGCAGTATTTT. Protein sequence: CASSLGLAGGTDTQYF.

The chain's CDR3 is CSATTDYGYTF. DNA for the CDR3: TGCAGTGCCACGACAGACTATGGCTACACCTTC. The rearrangement uses TRBV20-1 and TRBJ1-2; TRBD1 might be the D (5 bases). Deletions cut 6 bases from V and 3 bases from J, with 8 bases between. This CDR3 is built from 11 residues. Germline V lookup: CDR1 DFQATT, CDR2 SNEGSKA (reference sequence).

This chain joins TRBV19 and TRBJ1-3, with D hard to call. CDR3 length equals 14 residues. Germline V gene data show CDR1 as LNHDA and CDR2 as SQIVND (reference sequence). Trimming stripped 4 bases from V and 4 bases from J, with 11 bases between. Written as DNA, the CDR3 is TGTGCCAGTAGTACCACCGGGGAAGGAAACACCATATATTTT. Translating gives CASSTTGEGNTIYF.

The chain has TRBV29-1 and TRBJ1-1, with TRBD1 identical over 7 bases. Germline V CDR1 and CDR2: SQVTM, ANQGSEA. After removal of 1 base from V and 9 bases from J, the junction contained 5 bases not matched to a gene. The CDR3 consists of 12 residues. CDR3 sequence reads: CSVEGATGKAFF. In DNA form, the CDR3 reads TGCAGCGTTGAAGGGGCGACAGGGAAAGCTTTCTTT.

V usage is TRBV5-1 and J usage is TRBJ1-1; 7 positions agree with TRBD1. The V and J ends lost 4 bases and 4 bases, in that order; junction bases with no gene match: 10. The CDR3 covers 15 residues. Germline V gene sequence: CDR1 SGHRS, CDR2 YFSETQ. The DNA of the CDR3 is TGCGCCAGCAGCCTTACTGGACAGGAGAGCACTGAAGCTTTCTTT. This codes for CASSLTGQESTEAFF.

This chain connects TRBV12-3 or TRBV12-4 to TRBJ1-1; D gene uncertain. CDR3 length: 12 residues. V was cut by 6 bases and J by 6 bases, with 11 bases left in between. CDR3 region: CASSRGWAEAFF. In nucleotides, the CDR3 is TGTGCCAGCAGCCGCGGCTGGGCTGAAGCTTTCTTT.

The chain joins TRBV27 to TRBJ1-6; D call uncertain. Trimming shortened V by 4 bases and J by 9 bases, and 13 bases separated the two germline ends. The length of the CDR3 is 14 residues. Germline V gene sequence: CDR1 MNHEY, CDR2 SMNVEV (reference sequence). The chain's CDR3 is CASSWGRQGSPLHF. In DNA form, the CDR3 reads TGTGCCAGCAGTTGGGGTCGACAAGGTTCACCCCTCCACTTT.

This sequence joins TRBV9 and TRBJ2-1; tentative D call: TRBD2 (6 bases). CDR1 and CDR2 from the germline V gene are SGDLS and YYNGEE. The CDR3 is 14 residues long. Trimming removed 2 bases from V and 2 bases from J, with 8 bases in between. This CDR3 is CASSVTGAYNEQFF. The CDR3 DNA reads TGTGCCAGCAGCGTGACGGGGGCCTACAATGAGCAGTTCTTC.

This clone was seen a few times. The rearrangement uses TRBV14 and TRBJ2-7; no clear D. Deletions cut 3 bases from V and 2 bases from J, with 5 bases between. This CDR3 contains 12 residues. The V gene's germline CDR1 is SGHDN and CDR2 FVKESK. The CDR3 bases are TGTGCCAGCAGCCACAGCCCCTACGAGCAGTACTTC. It encodes CASSHSPYEQYF.

The genes are TRBV18 and TRBJ1-1; D not certain. The V gene's germline CDR1 is KGHSH and CDR2 LQKENI. V was trimmed by 0 bases and J by 0 bases, leaving 11 bases between them. CDR3 length: 16 residues. DNA for the CDR3: TGTGCCAGCTCACCACCCTGGACGTCCATGAACACTGAAGCTTTCTTT. Its protein is CASSPPWTSMNTEAFF.